This entry concerns a single T cell receptor beta chain. V was pared by 5 bases and J by 2 bases, with 13 bases of the junction left unmatched. The CDR3 runs to 18 residues. The germline V gene encodes CDR1 SEHNR and CDR2 FQNEAQ (reference sequence). The data are from a study of glioma-infiltrating T cells after dendritic cell vaccination. Sequencing was performed with immunoSEQ multiplex PCR; in TCRdb, only in-frame clones are kept and a portion is missing. The sample contains 85,000 or so clones, 85% of which appear only once. Noted time point: after dendritic cell vaccination, including at tumor progression/relapse.

V gene TRBV7-9 combines with J gene TRBJ2-3; 10 nucleotides line up with TRBD1. Sequencing used blood, obtained after dendritic cell vaccination. The sequence was obtained from a human donor with glioblastoma. The CDR3 reads CASSLDRGTRLPTDTQYF. The DNA of the CDR3 is TGTGCCAGCAGCCTGGACAGGGGGACTCGACTCCCCACAGATACGCAGTATTTT.